This TCR beta chain was captured by sequencing in a study of lymphopenia after photon versus proton radiotherapy. Trimming pared 3 bases from V and 0 bases from J, leaving 8 bases between. This CDR3 contains 15 residues. Germline values: CDR1 SGHNT, CDR2 YENEEA. Using immunoSEQ multiplex PCR, the repertoire was profiled, and TCRdb retains in-frame clones only, with some absent. Here the sample spans approximately 65,000 clones, 87% being singletons. The sequence derives from a man at least 80 years old with esophageal cancer. The sample was peripheral blood, taken from a patient treated with proton-based radiotherapy. The chain joins TRBV11-3 to TRBJ2-2, with a possible D match to TRBD2 (5 bases). CDR3 DNA sequence: TGTGCCAGCAGCTTTACAGCGGCGAACACCGGGGAGCTGTTTTTT. Translated: CASSFTAANTGELFF.